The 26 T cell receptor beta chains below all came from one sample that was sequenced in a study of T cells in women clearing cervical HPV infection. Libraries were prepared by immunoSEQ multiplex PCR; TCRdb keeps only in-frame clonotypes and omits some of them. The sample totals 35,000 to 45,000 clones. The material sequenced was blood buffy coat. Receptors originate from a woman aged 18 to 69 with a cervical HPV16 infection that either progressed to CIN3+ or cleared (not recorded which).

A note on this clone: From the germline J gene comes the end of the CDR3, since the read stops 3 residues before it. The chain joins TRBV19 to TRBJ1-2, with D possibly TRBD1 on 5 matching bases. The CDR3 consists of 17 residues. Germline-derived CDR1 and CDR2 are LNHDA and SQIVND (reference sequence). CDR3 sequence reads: CASSIDSSGTAYNDYTF. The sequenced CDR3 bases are TGTGCCAGTAGTATAGATTCCAGCGGGACCGCTTACAATGAC.

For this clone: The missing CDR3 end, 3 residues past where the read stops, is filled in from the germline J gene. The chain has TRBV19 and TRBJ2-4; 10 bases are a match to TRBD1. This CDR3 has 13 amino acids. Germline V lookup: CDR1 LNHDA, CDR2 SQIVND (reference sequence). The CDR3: CASSTGTGDGQYF. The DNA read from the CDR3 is TGTGCCAGTAGTACCGGGACAGGGGATGGT. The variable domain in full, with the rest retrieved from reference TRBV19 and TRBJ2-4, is DGGITQSPKYLFRKEGQNVTLSCEQNLNHDAMYWYRQDPGQGLRLIYYSQIVNDFQKGDIAEGYSVSREKKESFPLTVTSAQKNPTAFYLCASSTGTGDGQYFGAGTRLSVL.

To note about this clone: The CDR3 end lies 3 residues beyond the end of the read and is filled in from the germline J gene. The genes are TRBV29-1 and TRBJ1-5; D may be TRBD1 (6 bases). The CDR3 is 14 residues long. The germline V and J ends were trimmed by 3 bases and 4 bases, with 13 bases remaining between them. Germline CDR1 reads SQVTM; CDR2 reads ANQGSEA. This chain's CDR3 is CSVDAGTPNQPQHF. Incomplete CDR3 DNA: TGCAGCGTTGACGCCGGGACACCTAATCAGCCC.

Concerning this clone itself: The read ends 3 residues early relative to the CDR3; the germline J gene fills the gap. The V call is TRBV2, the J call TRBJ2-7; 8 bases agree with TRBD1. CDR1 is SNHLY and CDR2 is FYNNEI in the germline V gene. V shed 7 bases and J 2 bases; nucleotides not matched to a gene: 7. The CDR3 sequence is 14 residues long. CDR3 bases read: TGTGCCAGCACCCCCGGACAGGGTCCCTACGAG. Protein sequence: CASTPGQGPYE. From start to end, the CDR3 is CASTPGQGPYEQYF. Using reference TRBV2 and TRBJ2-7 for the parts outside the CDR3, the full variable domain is EPEVTQTPSHQVTQMGQEVILRCVPISNHLYFYWYRQILGQKVEFLVSFYNNEISEKSEIFDDQFSVERPDGSNFTLKIRSTKLEDSAMYFCASTPGQGPYEQYFGPGTRLTVT.

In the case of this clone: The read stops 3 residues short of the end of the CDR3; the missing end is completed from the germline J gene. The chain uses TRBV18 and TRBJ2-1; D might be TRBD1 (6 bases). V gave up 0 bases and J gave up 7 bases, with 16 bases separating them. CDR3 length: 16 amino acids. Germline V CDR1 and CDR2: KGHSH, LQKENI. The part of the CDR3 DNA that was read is TGTGCCAGCTCACCACCGGGGGCAGGTCCGGGGAATGAG. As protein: CASSPPGAGPGNE. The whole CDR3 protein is CASSPPGAGPGNEQFF.

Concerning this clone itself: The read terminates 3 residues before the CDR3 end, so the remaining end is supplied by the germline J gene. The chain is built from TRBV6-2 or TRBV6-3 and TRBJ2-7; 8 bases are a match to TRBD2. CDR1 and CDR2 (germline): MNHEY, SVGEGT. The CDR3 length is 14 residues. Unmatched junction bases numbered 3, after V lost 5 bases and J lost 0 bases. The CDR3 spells CASSTSGSSYEQYF. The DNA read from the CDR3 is TGTGCCAGCAGTACTAGCGGCTCCTCCTACGAG.

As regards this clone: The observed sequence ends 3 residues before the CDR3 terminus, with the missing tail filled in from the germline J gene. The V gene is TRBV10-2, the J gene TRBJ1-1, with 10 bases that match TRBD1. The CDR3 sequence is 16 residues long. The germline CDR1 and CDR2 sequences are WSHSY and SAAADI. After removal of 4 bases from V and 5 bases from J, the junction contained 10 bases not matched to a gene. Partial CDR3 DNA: TGCGCCAGCAGTGCCGTCAGACAGGGGGCGAGGACTGAA. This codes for CASSAVRQGARTE. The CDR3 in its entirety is CASSAVRQGARTEAFF.

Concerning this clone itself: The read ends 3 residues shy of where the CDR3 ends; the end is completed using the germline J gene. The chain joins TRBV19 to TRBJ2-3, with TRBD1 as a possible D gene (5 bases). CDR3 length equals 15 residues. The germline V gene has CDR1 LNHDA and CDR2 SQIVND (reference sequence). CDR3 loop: CASSIQAGFGQPQYF. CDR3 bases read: TGTGCCAGTAGTATTCAGGCAGGGTTCGGGCAGCCG.

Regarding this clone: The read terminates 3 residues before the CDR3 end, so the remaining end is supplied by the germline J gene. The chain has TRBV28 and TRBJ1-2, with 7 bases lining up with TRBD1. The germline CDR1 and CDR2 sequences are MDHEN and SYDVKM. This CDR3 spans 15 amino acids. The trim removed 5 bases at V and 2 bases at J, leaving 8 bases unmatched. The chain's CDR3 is CASSRDRVYNYGYTF. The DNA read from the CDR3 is TGTGCCAGCAGTCGAGACAGGGTTTACAACTATGGC.

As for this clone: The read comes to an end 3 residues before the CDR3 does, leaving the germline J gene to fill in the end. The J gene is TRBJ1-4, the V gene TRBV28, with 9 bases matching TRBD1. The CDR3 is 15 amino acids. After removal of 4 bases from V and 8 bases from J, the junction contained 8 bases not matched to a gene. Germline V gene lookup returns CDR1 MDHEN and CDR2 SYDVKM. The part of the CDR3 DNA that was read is TGTGCCAGCAGTTCCCTTACAGGGGGCGCCGAAAAA. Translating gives CASSSLTGGAEK. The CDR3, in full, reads CASSSLTGGAEKLFF. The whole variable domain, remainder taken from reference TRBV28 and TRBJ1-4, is DVKVTQSSRYLVKRTGEKVFLECVQDMDHENMFWYRQDPGLGLRLIYFSYDVKMKEKGDIPEGYSVSREKKERFSLILESASTNQTSMYLCASSSLTGGAEKLFFGSGTQLSVL.

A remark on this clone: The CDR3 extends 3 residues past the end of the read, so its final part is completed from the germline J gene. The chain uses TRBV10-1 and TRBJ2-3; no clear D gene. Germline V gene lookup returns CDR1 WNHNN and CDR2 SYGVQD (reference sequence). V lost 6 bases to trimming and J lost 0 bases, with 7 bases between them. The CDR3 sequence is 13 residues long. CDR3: CASSLTSTDTQYF. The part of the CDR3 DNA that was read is TGCGCCAGCAGCCTAACTAGCACAGATACG.

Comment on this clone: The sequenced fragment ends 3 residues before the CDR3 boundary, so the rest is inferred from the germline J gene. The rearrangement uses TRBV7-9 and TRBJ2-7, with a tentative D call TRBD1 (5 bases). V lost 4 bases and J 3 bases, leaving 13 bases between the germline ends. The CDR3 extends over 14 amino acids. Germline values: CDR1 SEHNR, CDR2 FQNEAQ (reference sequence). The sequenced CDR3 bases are TGTGCCAGCAGCTCCGTGATGGACATCTACGAG. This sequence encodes CASSSVMDIYE. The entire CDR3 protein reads CASSSVMDIYEQYF.

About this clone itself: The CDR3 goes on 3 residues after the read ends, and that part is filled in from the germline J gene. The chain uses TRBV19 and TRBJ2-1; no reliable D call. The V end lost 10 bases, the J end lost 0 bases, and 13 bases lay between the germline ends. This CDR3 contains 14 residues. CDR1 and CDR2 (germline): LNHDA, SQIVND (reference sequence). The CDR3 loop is CATSVAYSYNEQFF. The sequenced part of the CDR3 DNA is TGTGCCACCAGCGTCGCGTACTCCTACAATGAG. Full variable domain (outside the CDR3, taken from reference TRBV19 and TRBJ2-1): DGGITQSPKYLFRKEGQNVTLSCEQNLNHDAMYWYRQDPGQGLRLIYYSQIVNDFQKGDIAEGYSVSREKKESFPLTVTSAQKNPTAFYLCATSVAYSYNEQFFGPGTRLTVL.

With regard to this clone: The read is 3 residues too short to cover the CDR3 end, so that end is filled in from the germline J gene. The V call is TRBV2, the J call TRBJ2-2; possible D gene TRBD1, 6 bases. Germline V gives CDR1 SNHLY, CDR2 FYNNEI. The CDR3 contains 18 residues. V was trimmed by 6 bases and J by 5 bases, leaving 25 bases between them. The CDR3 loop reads CASSYFGAGAGKTGELFF. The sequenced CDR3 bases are TGTGCCAGCAGCTACTTCGGAGCAGGGGCGGGTAAAACCGGGGAG.

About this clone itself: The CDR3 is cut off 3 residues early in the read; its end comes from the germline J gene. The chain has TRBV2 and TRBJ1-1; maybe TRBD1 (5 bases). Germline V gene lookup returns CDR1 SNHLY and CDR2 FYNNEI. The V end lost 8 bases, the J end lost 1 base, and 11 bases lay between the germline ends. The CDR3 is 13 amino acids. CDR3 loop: CASENQGNTEAFF. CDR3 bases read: TGTGCCAGCGAAAATCAGGGGAACACTGAA.

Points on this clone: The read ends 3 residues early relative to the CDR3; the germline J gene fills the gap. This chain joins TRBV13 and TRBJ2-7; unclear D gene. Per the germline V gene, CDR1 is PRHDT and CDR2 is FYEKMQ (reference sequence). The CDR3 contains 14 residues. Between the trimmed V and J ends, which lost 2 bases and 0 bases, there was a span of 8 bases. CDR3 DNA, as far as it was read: TGTGCCAGCAGCTTACTCACTACCTCCTACGAG. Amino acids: CASSLLTTSYE. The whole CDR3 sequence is CASSLLTTSYEQYF. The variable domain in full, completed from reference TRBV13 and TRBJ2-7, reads AAGVIQSPRHLIKEKRETATLKCYPIPRHDTVYWYQQGPGQDPQFLISFYEKMQSDKGSIPDRFSAQQFSDYHSELNMSSLELGDSALYFCASSLLTTSYEQYFGPGTRLTVT.

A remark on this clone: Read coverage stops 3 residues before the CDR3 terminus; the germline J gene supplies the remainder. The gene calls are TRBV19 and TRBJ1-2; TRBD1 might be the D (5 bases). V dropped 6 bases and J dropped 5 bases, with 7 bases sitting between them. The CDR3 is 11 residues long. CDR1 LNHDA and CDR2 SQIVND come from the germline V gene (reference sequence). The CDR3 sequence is CASSPGYGYTF. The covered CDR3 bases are TGTGCCAGTAGCCCAGGGTATGGC.

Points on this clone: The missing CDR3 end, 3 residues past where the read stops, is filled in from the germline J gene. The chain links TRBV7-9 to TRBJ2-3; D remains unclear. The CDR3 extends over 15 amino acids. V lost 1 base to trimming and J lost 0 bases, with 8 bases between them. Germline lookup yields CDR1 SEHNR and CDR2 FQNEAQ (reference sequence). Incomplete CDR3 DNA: TGTGCCAGCAGCTTAGTGTTGACTAGCACAGATACG. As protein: CASSLVLTSTDT. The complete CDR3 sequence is CASSLVLTSTDTQYF. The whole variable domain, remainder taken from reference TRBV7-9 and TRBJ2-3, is DTGVSQNPRHKITKRGQNVTFRCDPISEHNRLYWYRQTLGQGPEFLTYFQNEAQLEKSRLLSDRFSAERPKGSFSTLEIQRTEQGDSAMYLCASSLVLTSTDTQYFGPGTRLTVL.

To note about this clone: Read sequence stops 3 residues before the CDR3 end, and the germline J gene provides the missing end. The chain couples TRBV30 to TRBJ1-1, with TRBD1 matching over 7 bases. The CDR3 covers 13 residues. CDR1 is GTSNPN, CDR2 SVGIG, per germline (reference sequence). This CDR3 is CAWSFSGTEEAFF. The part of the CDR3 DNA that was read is TGTGCCTGGAGTTTTTCCGGGACAGAGGAA. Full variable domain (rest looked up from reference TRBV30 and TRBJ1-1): SQTIHQWPATLVQPVGSPLSLECTVEGTSNPNLYWYRQAAGRGLQLLFYSVGIGQISSEVPQNLSASRPQDRQFILSSKKLLLSDSGFYLCAWSFSGTEEAFFGQGTRLTVV.

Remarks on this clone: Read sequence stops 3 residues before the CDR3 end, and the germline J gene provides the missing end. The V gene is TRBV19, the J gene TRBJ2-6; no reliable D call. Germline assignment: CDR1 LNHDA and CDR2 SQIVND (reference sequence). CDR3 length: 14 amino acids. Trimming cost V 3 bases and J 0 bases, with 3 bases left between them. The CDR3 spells CASSMYSGANVLTF. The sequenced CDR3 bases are TGTGCCAGTAGTATGTACTCTGGGGCCAACGTC.

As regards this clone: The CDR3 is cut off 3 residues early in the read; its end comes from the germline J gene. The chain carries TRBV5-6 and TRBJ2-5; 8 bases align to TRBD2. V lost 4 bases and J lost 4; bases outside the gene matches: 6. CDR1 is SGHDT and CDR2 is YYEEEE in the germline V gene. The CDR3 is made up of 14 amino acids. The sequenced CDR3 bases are TGTGCCAGCAGCCGGGGACTAGAGGGAGAGACC. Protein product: CASSRGLEGET. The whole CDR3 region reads CASSRGLEGETQYF.

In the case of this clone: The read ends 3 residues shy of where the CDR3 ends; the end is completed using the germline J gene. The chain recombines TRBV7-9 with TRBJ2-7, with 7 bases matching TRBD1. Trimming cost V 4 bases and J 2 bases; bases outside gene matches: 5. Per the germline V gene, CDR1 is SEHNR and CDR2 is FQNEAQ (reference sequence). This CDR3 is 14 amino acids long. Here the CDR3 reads CASSWPGQPYEQYF. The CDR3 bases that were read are TGTGCCAGCAGCTGGCCGGGACAGCCCTACGAG.

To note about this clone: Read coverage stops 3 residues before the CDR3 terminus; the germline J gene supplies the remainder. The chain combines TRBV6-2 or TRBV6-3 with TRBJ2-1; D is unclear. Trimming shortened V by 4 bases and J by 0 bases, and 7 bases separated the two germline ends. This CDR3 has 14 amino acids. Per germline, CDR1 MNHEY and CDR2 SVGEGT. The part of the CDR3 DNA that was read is TGTGCCAGCAGTTCAGAGAGCTCCTACAATGAG. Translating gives CASSSESSYNE. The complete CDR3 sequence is CASSSESSYNEQFF.

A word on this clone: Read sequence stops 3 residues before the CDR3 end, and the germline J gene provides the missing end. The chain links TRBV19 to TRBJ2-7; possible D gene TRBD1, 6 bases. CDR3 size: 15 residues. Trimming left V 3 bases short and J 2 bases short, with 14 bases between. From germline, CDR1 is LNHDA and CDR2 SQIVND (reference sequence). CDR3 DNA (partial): TGTGCCAGTAGTATTGTTGGAACAGGGACCTACGAG. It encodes CASSIVGTGTYE. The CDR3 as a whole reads CASSIVGTGTYEQYF. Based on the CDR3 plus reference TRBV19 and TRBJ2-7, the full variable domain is DGGITQSPKYLFRKEGQNVTLSCEQNLNHDAMYWYRQDPGQGLRLIYYSQIVNDFQKGDIAEGYSVSREKKESFPLTVTSAQKNPTAFYLCASSIVGTGTYEQYFGPGTRLTVT.

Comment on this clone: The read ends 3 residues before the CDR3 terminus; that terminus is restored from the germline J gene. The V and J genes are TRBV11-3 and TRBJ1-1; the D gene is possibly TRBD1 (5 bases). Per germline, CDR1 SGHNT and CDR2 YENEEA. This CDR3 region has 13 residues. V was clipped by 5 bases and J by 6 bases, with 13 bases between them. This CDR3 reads CASSLGGVAEAFF. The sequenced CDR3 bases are TGTGCCAGCAGCCTGGGGGGGGTCGCTGAA.

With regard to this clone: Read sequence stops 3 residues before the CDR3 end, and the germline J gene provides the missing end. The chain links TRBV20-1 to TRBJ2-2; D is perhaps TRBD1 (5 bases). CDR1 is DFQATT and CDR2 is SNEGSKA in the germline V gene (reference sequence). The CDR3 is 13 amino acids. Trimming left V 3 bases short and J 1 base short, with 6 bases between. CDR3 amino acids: CSASQGNTGELFF. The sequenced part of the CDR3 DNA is TGCAGTGCTAGTCAGGGGAACACCGGGGAG.